This T cell receptor beta chain was recorded in a study of blood T cell repertoires in COVID-19. Background on the study: Sites across the United States, Italy and Spain contributed samples from acute and convalescent COVID-19. Sources were T cells, B-cell-depleted T cells, or PBMCs; the material itself was cDNA or gDNA.

Original processing notes: Amplification from reference gene primers served as the basis for estimated nucleated cell counts. TCRdb's table, derived via immunoSEQ multiplex PCR, lists solely in-frame clones and lacks some. The DNA was the basis for D and trimming; V, J and clone size are from that table. Of roughly 280,000 clones listed, under 90% are singletons. Germline CDR1 is SNHLY and CDR2 is FYNNEI. The CDR3 spans 15 residues. The V end lost 4 bases, the J end lost 2 bases, and 12 bases lay between the germline ends. The rearrangement links TRBV2 to TRBJ1-5; the D gene is possibly TRBD1 (6 bases). The clonotype comes from a man in his forties or fifties with acute or convalescent COVID-19. Specimen: peripheral blood. The CDR3 spells CASSGSQGRNQPQHF. The CDR3 DNA reads as TGTGCCAGCAGTGGTTCTCAGGGGCGCAATCAGCCCCAGCATTTT.